The next 9 T cell receptor beta chains were all read from a single sample in a study of blood T cell repertoires in COVID-19. The repertoire was sequenced with immunoSEQ multiplex PCR; TCRdb's copy has only in-frame clones and lacks some. This sample has some 45,000 clones; approximately 85% occur once, and the top ten carry roughly a third. The source material was peripheral blood. These receptors originate from a woman aged 80 or older with acute or convalescent COVID-19.

The rearrangement uses TRBV7-2 and TRBJ2-5; 9 nucleotides match TRBD1. Germline lookup yields CDR1 SGHTA and CDR2 FQGNSA. This CDR3 has 16 residues. J lost 5 bases, V lost 1 base, and 8 bases had no gene match. The CDR3 nucleotides are TGTGCCAGCAGCTTAGGGCGGGACAGGGTGTGGGAGACCCAGTACTTC. Encoded protein: CASSLGRDRVWETQYF.

This chain joins TRBV5-6 and TRBJ2-7; TRBD2 matches 9 bases. The CDR3 contains 16 residues. Trimming took 3 bases from V and 0 from J; bases not matched to a gene: 7. CDR1 and CDR2 from the germline V gene are SGHDT and YYEEEE. The CDR3 sequence is CASSSRLAASSYEQYF. In nucleotides, the CDR3 is TGTGCCAGCAGCTCCCGACTAGCGGCGAGCTCCTACGAGCAGTACTTC.

This clone was seen only a few times. The J gene is TRBJ1-2, the V gene TRBV21-1; whether TRBD1, the table's D call, matches the DNA was not checked. TRBV21-1 is flagged as a pseudogene. The CDR3 runs to 14 residues. CDR3 region: CASSLRTGAYGYTF. The CDR3 DNA is TGTGCCAGCAGCCTCAGGACAGGGGCTTATGGCTACACCTTC.

The V call is TRBV3-1 (or the pseudogene TRBV3-2), the J call TRBJ1-6; D possibly corresponds to TRBD1 (6 bases). This CDR3 spans 18 amino acids. Germline lookup yields CDR1 LGHDT and CDR2 YNNKEL (reference sequence). The V end lost 0 bases, the J end lost 5 bases, and 17 bases lay between the germline ends. The CDR3 region is CASSQDWGGQSNNSPLHF. The CDR3 DNA reads TGTGCCAGCAGCCAAGACTGGGGGGGGCAGTCCAATAATTCACCCCTCCACTTT.

The J gene is TRBJ2-7, the V gene TRBV3-1 (or the pseudogene TRBV3-2); D may be TRBD1 (5 bases). The CDR3 runs 14 residues. In germline, CDR1 is LGHDT, CDR2 YNNKEL (reference sequence). V lost 0 bases and J 4 bases, leaving 10 bases between the germline ends. CDR3 sequence (DNA): TGTGCCAGCAGCCAAGAAGGGGCAGCATACGAGCAGTACTTC. Translated: CASSQEGAAYEQYF.

This sequence joins TRBV3-1 (or the pseudogene TRBV3-2) and TRBJ2-3; 11 positions match TRBD2. Germline V gene data show CDR1 as LGHDT and CDR2 as YNNKEL (reference sequence). The CDR3 contains 16 residues. After removal of 2 bases from V and 0 bases from J, the junction contained 1 base not matched to a gene. The CDR3 DNA is TGTGCCAGCAGCCAAACTAGCGGGGGTAGCACAGATACGCAGTATTTT. It translates to CASSQTSGGSTDTQYF.

The V and J genes are TRBV28 and TRBJ2-5; D is perhaps TRBD1 (5 bases). The CDR3 consists of 13 residues. Deletions cut 6 bases from V and 1 base from J, with 9 bases between. Germline-derived CDR1 and CDR2 are MDHEN and SYDVKM. The CDR3 nucleotides read TGTGCCAGCAGCCAGGACACCCAAGAGACCCAGTACTTC. Translating gives CASSQDTQETQYF. Together with reference TRBV28 and TRBJ2-5, the CDR3 gives the full variable domain: DVKVTQSSRYLVKRTGEKVFLECVQDMDHENMFWYRQDPGLGLRLIYFSYDVKMKEKGDIPEGYSVSREKKERFSLILESASTNQTSMYLCASSQDTQETQYFGPGTRLLVL.

The V and J genes are TRBV7-9 and TRBJ2-7; 9 nucleotides match TRBD2. Germline loops: CDR1 SEHNR, CDR2 FQNEAQ (reference sequence). The J segment lost 3 bases and the V segment lost 10 bases, leaving 10 bases of the junction unmatched. This CDR3 contains 14 residues. The CDR3 DNA sequence: TGTGCCACACGAGCGGGAGGCCTGAGCTACGAGCAGTACTTC. Translating gives CATRAGGLSYEQYF.

The V call is TRBV5-1, the J call TRBJ1-1; D might be TRBD1 (6 bases). CDR1 is SGHRS, CDR2 YFSETQ, per germline. With 4 bases removed from V and 5 bases from J, the gap between germline ends came to 15 bases. The CDR3 runs to 14 residues. CDR3 sequence (DNA): TGCGCCAGCAGCGGGGAGGGGGGAAGGACTGAAGCTTTCTTT. This translates into CASSGEGGRTEAFF.